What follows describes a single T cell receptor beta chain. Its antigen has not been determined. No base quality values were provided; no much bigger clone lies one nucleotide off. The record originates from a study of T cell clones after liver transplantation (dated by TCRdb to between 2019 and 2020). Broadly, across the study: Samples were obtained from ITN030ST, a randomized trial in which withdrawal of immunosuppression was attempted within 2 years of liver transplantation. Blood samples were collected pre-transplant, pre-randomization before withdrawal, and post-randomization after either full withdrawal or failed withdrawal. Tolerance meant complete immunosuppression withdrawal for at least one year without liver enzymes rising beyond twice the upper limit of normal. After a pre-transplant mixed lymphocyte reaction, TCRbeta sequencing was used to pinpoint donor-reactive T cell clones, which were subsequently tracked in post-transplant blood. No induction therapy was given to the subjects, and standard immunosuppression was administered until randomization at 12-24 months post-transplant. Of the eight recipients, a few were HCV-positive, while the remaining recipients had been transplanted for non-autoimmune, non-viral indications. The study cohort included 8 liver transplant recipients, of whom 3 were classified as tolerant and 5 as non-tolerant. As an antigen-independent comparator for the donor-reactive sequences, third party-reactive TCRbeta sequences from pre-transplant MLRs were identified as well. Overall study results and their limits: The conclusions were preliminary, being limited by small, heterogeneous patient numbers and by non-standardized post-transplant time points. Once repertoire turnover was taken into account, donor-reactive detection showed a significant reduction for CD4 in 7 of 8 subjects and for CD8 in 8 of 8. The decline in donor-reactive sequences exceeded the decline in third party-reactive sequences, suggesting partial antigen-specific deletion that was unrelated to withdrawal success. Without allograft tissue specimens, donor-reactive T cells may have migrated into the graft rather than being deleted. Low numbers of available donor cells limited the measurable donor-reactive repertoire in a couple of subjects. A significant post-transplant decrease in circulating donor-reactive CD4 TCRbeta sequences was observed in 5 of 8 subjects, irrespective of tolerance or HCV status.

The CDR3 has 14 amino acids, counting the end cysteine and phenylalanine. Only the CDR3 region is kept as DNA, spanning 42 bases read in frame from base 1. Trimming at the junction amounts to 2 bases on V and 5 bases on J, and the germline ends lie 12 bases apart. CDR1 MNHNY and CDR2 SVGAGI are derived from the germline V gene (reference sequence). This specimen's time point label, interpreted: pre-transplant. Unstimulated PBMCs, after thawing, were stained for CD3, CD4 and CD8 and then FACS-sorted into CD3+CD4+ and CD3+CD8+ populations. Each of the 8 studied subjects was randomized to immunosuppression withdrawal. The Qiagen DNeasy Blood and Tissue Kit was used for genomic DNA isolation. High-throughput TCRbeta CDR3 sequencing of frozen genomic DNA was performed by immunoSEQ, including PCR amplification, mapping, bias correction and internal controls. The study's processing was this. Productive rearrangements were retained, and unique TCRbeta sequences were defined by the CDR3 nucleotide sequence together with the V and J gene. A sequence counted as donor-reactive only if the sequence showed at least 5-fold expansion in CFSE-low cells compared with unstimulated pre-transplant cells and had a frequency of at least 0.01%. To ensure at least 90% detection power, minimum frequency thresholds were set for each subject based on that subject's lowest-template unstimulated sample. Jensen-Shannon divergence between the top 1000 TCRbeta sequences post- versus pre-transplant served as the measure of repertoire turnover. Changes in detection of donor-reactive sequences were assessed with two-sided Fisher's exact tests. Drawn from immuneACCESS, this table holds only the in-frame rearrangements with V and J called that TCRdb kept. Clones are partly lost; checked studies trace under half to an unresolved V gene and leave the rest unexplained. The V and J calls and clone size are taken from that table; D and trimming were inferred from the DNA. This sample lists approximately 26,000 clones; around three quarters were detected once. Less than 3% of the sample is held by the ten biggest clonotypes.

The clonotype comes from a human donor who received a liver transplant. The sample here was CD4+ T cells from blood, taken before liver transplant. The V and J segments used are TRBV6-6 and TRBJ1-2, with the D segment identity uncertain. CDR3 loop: CASSYRESDYGYTF. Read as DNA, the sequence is TGTGCCAGCAGTTACCGGGAGTCGGATTATGGCTACACCTTC.